These T cell receptor beta chains were read from a single sample in a study of radiotherapy plus CTLA-4 blockade in lung cancer. Assay: immunoSEQ multiplex PCR; the TCRdb copy retains only in-frame clones and omits some. This sample has some 50,000 clones, with 65% to 85% found just once. The source material was peripheral blood, sampled from a patient treated with radiotherapy plus ipilimumab. Receptors were obtained from a human donor with non-small cell lung cancer who had stable disease on radiotherapy plus ipilimumab. Each CDR3 is given with its conserved first and last residue. The D gene is left open where the match is weak. Not all rows give a size; the values are once, few, many and, for expanded clones, a class.

V gene,clone size,D gene,J gene,CDR3 protein,CDR3 DNA
TRBV19,.,TRBD1,TRBJ1-5,CASSTGQGGNQPQHF,TGTGCCAGTAGTACAGGACAGGGCGGCAATCAGCCCCAGCATTTT
TRBV6-6,once,.,TRBJ2-1,CASSYLTEYNEQFF,TGTGCCAGCAGTTACTTAACGGAGTACAATGAGCAGTTCTTC
TRBV27,.,.,TRBJ2-4,CASRLRGHSPAKNIQYF,TGTGCCAGCAGACTACGGGGACATTCTCCGGCCAAAAACATTCAGTACTTC
TRBV18,medium-sized,.,TRBJ2-7,CASSGQHPYEQYF,TGTGCCAGCTCCGGACAGCACCCCTACGAGCAGTACTTC
TRBV9,.,.,TRBJ2-3,CASSPRFPDTQYF,TGTGCCAGCAGCCCCCGTTTCCCGGATACGCAGTATTTT
TRBV7-2,once,.,TRBJ2-3,CASSLERYTDTQYF,TGTGCCAGCAGCTTAGAGCGCTACACAGATACGCAGTATTTT
TRBV7-9,once,.,TRBJ2-3,CASSLSISTDTQYF,TGTGCCAGCAGCTTATCCATTAGCACAGATACGCAGTATTTT
TRBV5-1,medium-sized,.,TRBJ2-6,CASSFGGEWAGANVLTF,TGCGCCAGCAGCTTTGGGGGCGAGTGGGCTGGGGCCAACGTCCTGACTTTC
TRBV10-3,.,TRBD1,TRBJ2-3,CATTTGTERTDTQYF,TGTGCCACTACAACCGGGACAGAACGCACAGATACGCAGTATTTT
TRBV5-6,.,.,TRBJ1-3,CASSSDENTIYF,TGTGCCAGCAGCTCCGACGAAAACACCATATATTTT